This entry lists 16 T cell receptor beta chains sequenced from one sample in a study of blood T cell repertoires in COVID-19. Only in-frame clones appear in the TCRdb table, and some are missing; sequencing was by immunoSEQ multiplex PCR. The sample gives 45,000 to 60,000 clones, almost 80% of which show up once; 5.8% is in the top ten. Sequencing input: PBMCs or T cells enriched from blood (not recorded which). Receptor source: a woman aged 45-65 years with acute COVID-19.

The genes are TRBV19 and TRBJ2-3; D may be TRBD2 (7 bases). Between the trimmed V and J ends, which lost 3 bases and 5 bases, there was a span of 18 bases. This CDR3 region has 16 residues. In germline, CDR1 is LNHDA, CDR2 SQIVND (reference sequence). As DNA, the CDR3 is TGTGCCAGTAGTATGAAGTGGGGGGGCCGCGGAGATACGCAGTATTTT. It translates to CASSMKWGGRGDTQYF.

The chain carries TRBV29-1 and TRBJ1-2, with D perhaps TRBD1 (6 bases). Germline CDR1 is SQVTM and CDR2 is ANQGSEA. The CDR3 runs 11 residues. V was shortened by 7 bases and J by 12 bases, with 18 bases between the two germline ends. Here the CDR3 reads CSANLGQPHTF. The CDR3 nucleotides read TGCAGCGCCAACCTCGGACAGCCTCACACCTTC.

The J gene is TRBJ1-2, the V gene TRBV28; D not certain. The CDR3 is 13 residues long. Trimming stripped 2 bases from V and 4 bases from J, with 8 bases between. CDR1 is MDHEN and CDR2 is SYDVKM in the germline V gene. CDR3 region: CASSLQRVYGYTF. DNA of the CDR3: TGTGCCAGCAGTTTACAGCGAGTCTATGGCTACACCTTC.

This CDR3 is CASSRGTGGIYGYTF. The CDR3 DNA follows: TGTGCCAGCAGCCGTGGGACAGGGGGGATCTATGGCTACACCTTC. The V and J genes are TRBV3-1 (or the pseudogene TRBV3-2) and TRBJ1-2; 11 nucleotides line up with TRBD1. There are 15 residues in the CDR3. Unmatched junction bases numbered 5, after V lost 4 bases and J lost 4 bases. Germline-derived CDR1 and CDR2 are LGHDT and YNNKEL (reference sequence).

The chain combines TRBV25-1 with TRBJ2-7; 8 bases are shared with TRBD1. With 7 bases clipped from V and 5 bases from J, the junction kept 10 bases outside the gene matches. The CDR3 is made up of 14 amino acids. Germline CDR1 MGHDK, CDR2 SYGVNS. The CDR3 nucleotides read TGTGCCAGCACCTCCGGGACAGGACGACACGAGCAGTACTTC. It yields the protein CASTSGTGRHEQYF.

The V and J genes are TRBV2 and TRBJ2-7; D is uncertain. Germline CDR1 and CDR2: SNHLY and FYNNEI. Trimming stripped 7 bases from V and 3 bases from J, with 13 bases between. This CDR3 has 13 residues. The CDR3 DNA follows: TGTGCCAGCATACGCCTCCAGAACTACGAGCAGTACTTC. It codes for CASIRLQNYEQYF. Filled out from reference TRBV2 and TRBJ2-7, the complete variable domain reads EPEVTQTPSHQVTQMGQEVILRCVPISNHLYFYWYRQILGQKVEFLVSFYNNEISEKSEIFDDQFSVERPDGSNFTLKIRSTKLEDSAMYFCASIRLQNYEQYFGPGTRLTVT.

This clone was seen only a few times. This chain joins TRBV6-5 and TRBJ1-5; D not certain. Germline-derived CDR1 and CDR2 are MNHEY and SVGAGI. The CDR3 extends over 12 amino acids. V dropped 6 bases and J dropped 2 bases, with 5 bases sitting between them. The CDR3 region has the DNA TGTGCCAGCAGGGCAGGCAATCAGCCCCAGCATTTT. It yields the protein CASRAGNQPQHF.

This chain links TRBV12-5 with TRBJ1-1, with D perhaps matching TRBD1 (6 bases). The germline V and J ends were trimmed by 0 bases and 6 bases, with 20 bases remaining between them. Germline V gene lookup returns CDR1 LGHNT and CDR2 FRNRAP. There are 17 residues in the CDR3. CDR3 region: CASGLVLGGPGGSEAFF. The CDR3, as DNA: TGTGCTAGTGGTTTGGTACTAGGGGGGCCGGGGGGCTCTGAAGCTTTCTTT.

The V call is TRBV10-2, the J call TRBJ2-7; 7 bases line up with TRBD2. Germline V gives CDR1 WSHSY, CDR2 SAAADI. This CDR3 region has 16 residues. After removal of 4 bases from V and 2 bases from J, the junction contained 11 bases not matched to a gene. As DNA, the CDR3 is TGCGCCAGCAGTGCCGACGCCGGGACTACAACCTACGAGCAGTACTTC. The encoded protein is CASSADAGTTTYEQYF.

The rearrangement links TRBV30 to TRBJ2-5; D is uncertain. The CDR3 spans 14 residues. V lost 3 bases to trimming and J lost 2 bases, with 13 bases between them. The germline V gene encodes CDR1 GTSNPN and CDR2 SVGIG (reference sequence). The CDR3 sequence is CAWSRTYSQETQYF. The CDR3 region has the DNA TGTGCCTGGAGCCGAACGTACAGTCAAGAGACCCAGTACTTC.

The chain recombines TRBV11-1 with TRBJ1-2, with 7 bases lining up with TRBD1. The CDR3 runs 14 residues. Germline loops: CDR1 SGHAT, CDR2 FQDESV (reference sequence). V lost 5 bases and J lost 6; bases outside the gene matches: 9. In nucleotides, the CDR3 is TGTGCCAGCAGCCCCGATGACAGGGCCAATGGCTACACCTTC. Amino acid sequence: CASSPDDRANGYTF. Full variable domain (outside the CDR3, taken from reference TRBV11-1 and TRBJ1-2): EAEVAQSPRYKITEKSQAVAFWCDPISGHATLYWYRQILGQGPELLVQFQDESVVDDSQLPKDRFSAERLKGVDSTLKIQPAELGDSAMYLCASSPDDRANGYTFGSGTRLTVV.

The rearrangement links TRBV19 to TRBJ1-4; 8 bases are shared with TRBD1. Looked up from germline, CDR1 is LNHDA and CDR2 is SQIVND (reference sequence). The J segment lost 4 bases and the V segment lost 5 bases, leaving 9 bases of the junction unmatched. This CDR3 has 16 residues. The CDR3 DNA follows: TGTGCCAGTAGTTACGGTAACGACAGGGGTAATGAAAAACTGTTTTTT. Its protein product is CASSYGNDRGNEKLFF.

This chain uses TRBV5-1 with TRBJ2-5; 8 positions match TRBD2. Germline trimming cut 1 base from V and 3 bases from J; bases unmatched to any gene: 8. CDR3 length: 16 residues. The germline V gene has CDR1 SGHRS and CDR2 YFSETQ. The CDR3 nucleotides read TGCGCCAGCAGCTTGCCGTGGTCGGGGGGGAAAGAGACCCAGTACTTC. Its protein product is CASSLPWSGGKETQYF.

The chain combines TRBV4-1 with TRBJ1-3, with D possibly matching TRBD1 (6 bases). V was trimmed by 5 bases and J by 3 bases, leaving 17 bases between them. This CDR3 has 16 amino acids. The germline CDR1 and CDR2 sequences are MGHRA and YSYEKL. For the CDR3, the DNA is TGCGCCAGCAGCTACCAGGGGTCTCAGGATGGAAACACCATATATTTT. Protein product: CASSYQGSQDGNTIYF.

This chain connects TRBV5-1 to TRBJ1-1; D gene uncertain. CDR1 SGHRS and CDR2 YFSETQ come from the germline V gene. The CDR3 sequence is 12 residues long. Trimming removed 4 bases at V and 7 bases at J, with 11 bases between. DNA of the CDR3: TGCGCCAGCAGCCCCTATGGAGGTGAAGCTTTCTTT. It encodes CASSPYGGEAFF.

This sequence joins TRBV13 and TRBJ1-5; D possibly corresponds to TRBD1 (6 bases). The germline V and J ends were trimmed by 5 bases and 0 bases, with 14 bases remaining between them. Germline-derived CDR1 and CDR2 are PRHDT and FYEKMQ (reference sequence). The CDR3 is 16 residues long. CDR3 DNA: TGTGCCAGCAGCCTCACGACAGGTTATAGCAATCAGCCCCAGCATTTT. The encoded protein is CASSLTTGYSNQPQHF.